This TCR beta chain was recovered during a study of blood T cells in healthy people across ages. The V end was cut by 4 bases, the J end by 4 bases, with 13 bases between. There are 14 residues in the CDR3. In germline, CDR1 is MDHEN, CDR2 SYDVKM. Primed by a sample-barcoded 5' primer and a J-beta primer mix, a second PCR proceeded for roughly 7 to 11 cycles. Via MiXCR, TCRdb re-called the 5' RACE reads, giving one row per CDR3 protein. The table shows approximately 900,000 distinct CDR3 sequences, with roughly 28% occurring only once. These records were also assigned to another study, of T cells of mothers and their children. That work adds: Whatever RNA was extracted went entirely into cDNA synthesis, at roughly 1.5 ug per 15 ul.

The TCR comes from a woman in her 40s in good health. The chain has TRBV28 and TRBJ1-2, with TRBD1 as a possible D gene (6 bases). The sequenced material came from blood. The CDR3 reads CASSSRRGAYGYTF. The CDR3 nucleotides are TGTGCCAGCAGTTCCCGCAGGGGTGCCTATGGCTACACCTTC.